The entry that follows covers one T cell receptor (beta chain) sequence. In Seattle, patients joined the study during active infection and were tracked longitudinally. The CDR3 is 14 residues long. The V gene's germline CDR1 is SGHAT and CDR2 FQNNGV. Between the trimmed V and J ends, which lost 5 bases and 0 bases, there was a span of 11 bases. These data are taken from a study of blood T cell repertoires in COVID-19. Study background: Italy, Spain and the United States were the sources of the convalescent and acute COVID-19 samples. Nucleic acid was either cDNA or gDNA, and it came from T cells, B-cell-depleted T cells, or PBMCs.

As handled by the study authors: Reference gene primer amplification gave nucleated cell count estimates. Here immunoSEQ multiplex PCR was the method, and the copy in TCRdb shows in-frame clones only, minus some. D and trimming come from the DNA, and the V and J calls and clone size come from that table. The repertoire holds approximately 250,000 clones, 80% to 95% seen once, with over 0.8% in the top ten. Sequencing was carried out using peripheral blood. The chain uses TRBV11-2 and TRBJ2-7, with a tentative D call TRBD1 (5 bases). This receptor was obtained from a young man with COVID-19, enrolled during active disease. CDR3 coding DNA: TGTGCCAGCAGCCCAGGGATAACCTCCTACGAGCAGTACTTC. It codes for CASSPGITSYEQYF.